The sample holds a few counts of the clone carrying this T cell receptor (beta chain). Germline V CDR1 and CDR2: SGHAT, FQNNGV. V lost 5 bases and J 9 bases, leaving 8 bases between the germline ends. The CDR3 has 12 residues. Method: immunoSEQ multiplex PCR; TCRdb's copy keeps in-frame clones and lacks some. The sample lists 100,000 to 120,000 clones; approximately 84% were seen once. The sample belongs to a study of blood T cell repertoires in COVID-19. Background on the study: The study drew acute and convalescent COVID-19 samples from the United States, Italy and Spain.

The rearrangement joins TRBV11-2 to TRBJ1-6; D gene uncertain. This TCR was sampled from a man aged 50 or older with acute or convalescent COVID-19. Sequenced input: peripheral blood. For the CDR3, the DNA is TGTGCCAGCAGCGACATTTTTTCACCCCTCCACTTT. This gives the protein CASSDIFSPLHF.